The 8 T cell receptor beta chains given below trace back to one sample, sequenced in a study of shared clonotypes between healthy human individuals. Assay used: immunoSEQ multiplex PCR; TCRdb lists only in-frame clones, some missing. The profile covers 550,000 to 850,000 clones, with just under 75% appearing a single time and around 1.7% taken by the ten largest. Sequencing was carried out using memory CD4+ T cells sorted from blood. The sample's subset: CD45RA-negative fraction. Every receptor here comes from a woman aged 25 to 39 in good health.

V gene TRBV6-5 combines with J gene TRBJ2-1; no clear D. CDR3 length equals 15 residues. V was pared by 2 bases and J by 1 base, with 9 bases between. CDR1 MNHEY and CDR2 SVGAGI come from the germline V gene. This CDR3 reads CASSYRGPSYNEQFF. The CDR3, as DNA: TGTGCCAGCAGTTACCGTGGCCCGTCCTACAATGAGCAGTTCTTC.

The chain recombines TRBV6-1 with TRBJ2-3, with 8 bases aligning to TRBD1. J gave up 3 bases and V 5 bases, and 7 bases lay outside the gene matches. In germline, CDR1 is MNHNS, CDR2 SASEGT. The CDR3 consists of 15 residues. The CDR3 nucleotides are TGTGCCAGCAGTACTTACAGGGGGAGGACAGATACGCAGTATTTT. Its translation is CASSTYRGRTDTQYF.

The V gene is TRBV9, the J gene TRBJ2-5; tentative D call: TRBD2 (5 bases). V was clipped by 4 bases and J by 1 base, with 14 bases between them. Germline CDR1 is SGDLS and CDR2 is YYNGEE. The CDR3 covers 15 residues. The CDR3 DNA sequence: TGTGCCAGCAGCCCAGGTGGAACTAGCCAAGAGACCCAGTACTTC. Protein product: CASSPGGTSQETQYF.

The rearrangement uses TRBV13 and TRBJ2-1; 8 positions agree with TRBD1. Trimming took 5 bases from V and 8 from J; bases not matched to a gene: 11. CDR3 length equals 15 residues. CDR1 PRHDT and CDR2 FYEKMQ come from the germline V gene (reference sequence). The CDR3 region is CASSTPGGAGDEQFF. The CDR3 DNA follows: TGTGCCAGCAGCACGCCAGGGGGCGCTGGGGATGAGCAGTTCTTC.

Only one count was recorded for this clone. This sequence joins TRBV7-3 and TRBJ1-1; TRBD1 matches 8 bases. The germline V gene has CDR1 SGHTA and CDR2 FQGTGA. J was trimmed by 5 bases and V by 5 bases; bases with no gene match: 7. The CDR3 extends over 14 amino acids. The DNA of the CDR3 is TGTGCCAGCAGCCCCCAGGGGGCAGGAACTGAAGCTTTCTTT. Amino acids: CASSPQGAGTEAFF.

The gene calls are TRBV19 and TRBJ2-7, with 8 bases that match TRBD1. V lost 3 bases and J lost 4; bases outside the gene matches: 5. Germline-derived CDR1 and CDR2 are LNHDA and SQIVND (reference sequence). The CDR3 consists of 14 residues. DNA of the CDR3: TGTGCCAGTAGTATGGCAGGGGGCTTTTACGAGCAGTACTTC. This gives the protein CASSMAGGFYEQYF.

This clone showed up just once. This rearrangement joins TRBV10-2 to TRBJ2-7, with 10 bases identical to TRBD2. The ends lost 2 bases at V and 4 bases at J; junction bases unmatched: 5. Per germline, CDR1 WSHSY and CDR2 SAAADI. CDR3 length: 15 residues. The CDR3 spells CASSEAPSGSYEQYF. The CDR3 DNA follows: TGCGCCAGCAGTGAGGCCCCTAGCGGGAGTTACGAGCAGTACTTC.

V is TRBV7-2 and J is TRBJ2-7; 10 nucleotides line up with TRBD2. CDR1 and CDR2 (germline): SGHTA, FQGNSA. With 3 bases clipped from V and 2 bases from J, the junction kept 4 bases outside the gene matches. The CDR3 extends over 15 amino acids. CDR3 sequence reads: CASSLGTSATYEQYF. In DNA form, the CDR3 reads TGTGCCAGCAGCTTGGGGACTAGCGCTACCTACGAGCAGTACTTC.